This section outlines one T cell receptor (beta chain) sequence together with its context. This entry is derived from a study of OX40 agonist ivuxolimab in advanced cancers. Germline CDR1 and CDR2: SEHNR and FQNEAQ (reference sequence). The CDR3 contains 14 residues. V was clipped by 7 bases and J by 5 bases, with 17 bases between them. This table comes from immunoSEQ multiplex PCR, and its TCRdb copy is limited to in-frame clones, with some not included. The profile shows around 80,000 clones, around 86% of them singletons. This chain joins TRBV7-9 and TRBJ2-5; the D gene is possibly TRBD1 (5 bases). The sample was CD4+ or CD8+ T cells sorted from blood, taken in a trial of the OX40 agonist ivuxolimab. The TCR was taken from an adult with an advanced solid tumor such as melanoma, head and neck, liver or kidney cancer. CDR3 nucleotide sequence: TGTGCCAGCACCCGCCAGGGATTTCGTGAGACCCAGTACTTC. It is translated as CASTRQGFRETQYF.